The 9 T cell receptor beta chains listed next were all sequenced from one sample in a study of tumor and adjacent non-tumor tissue in lung cancer. No cell sorting was done before RNA was extracted from the tissue. TCRbeta libraries were built with three rounds of nested PCR, modified from ARM-PCR. TCRdb re-analysed the multiplex PCR reads in MiXCR, keeping a single row per CDR3 protein. The data contain 95,000 to 150,000 distinct CDR3 sequences, about 66% of them seen just once; the ten biggest clones take up 10% to 15%. The sequencing input was lung tumor tissue. The receptors come from a man aged 25 to 40 with non-small cell lung cancer.

Comments on this clonotype: At one end, the junction sequence differs from germline, possibly due to a read error. V is TRBV6-1 and J is TRBJ2-5; D could derive from TRBD1 or TRBD2 (7 bases each). CDR1 MNHNS and CDR2 SASEGT come from the germline V gene. CDR3 length: 13 amino acids. CDR3 nucleotide sequence: TGTGGGATTGGGAGGGGGCGCCGCGAGACTCAGTACTTC. Its protein is CGIGRGRRETQYF.

As regards this clonotype: Its ends do not fully match the called genes, so a read error is possible. V usage is TRBV5-4 and J usage is TRBJ1-4; D is undetermined. The CDR3 loop spans 16 amino acids. Germline V gene sequence: CDR1 SGHNT, CDR2 YYREEE (reference sequence). The CDR3 DNA sequence: TGTGCCAGCAACTTTGGTCCGGGATCAACTAATGAAAAGCTGTTTTTT. Its protein is CASNFGPGSTNEKLFF. Combining the CDR3 with reference TRBV5-4 and TRBJ1-4 gives the whole variable domain ETGVTQSPTHLIKTRGQQVTLRCSSQSGHNTVSWYQQALGQGPQFIFQYYREEENGRGNFPPRFSGLQFPNYSSELNVNALELDDSALYLCASNFGPGSTNEKLFFGSGTQLSVL.

About this clonotype: Germline and junction disagree at one end, which may indicate a read error. V is TRBV29-1 and J is TRBJ2-2, with D possibly being TRBD2 (6 bases). The CDR3 covers 19 residues. Germline V lookup: CDR1 SQVTM, CDR2 ANQGSEA. CDR3 sequence: CSVNWIQTPRQGGTGELLF. The CDR3 nucleotides read TGCAGCGTTAATTGGATTCAGACCCCTCGTCAGGGAGGCACCGGGGAGCTGTTATTT.

V is TRBV11-2 and J is TRBJ2-7; D is unresolved. The CDR3 length is 15 residues. CDR1 and CDR2 (germline): SGHAT, FQNNGV. CDR3 DNA sequence: TGTGTTAGCAGCTTAAATCGAGACATCTACTACGAGCAGTACTTC. It encodes CVSSLNRDIYYEQYF.

This clonotype was seen many times. V gene TRBV6-2 or TRBV6-3 combines with J gene TRBJ2-3; D unresolved. The CDR3 runs to 11 residues. Germline lookup yields CDR1 MNHEY and CDR2 SVGEGT. The V gene lost 2 bases and the J gene lost 6 bases, with 3 bases spanning the gap. The CDR3 is CASSYLDTQYF. CDR3 sequence (DNA): TGTGCCAGCAGTTACCTGGATACGCAGTATTTT.

As for this clonotype: A much larger clone differs by one base, so this may be a read error. V usage is TRBV4-1 and J usage is TRBJ1-4; 8 bases are a match to TRBD1. Germline-derived CDR1 and CDR2 are MGHRA and YSYEKL. With V trimmed by 3 bases and J by 12 bases, 18 bases remained unmatched. The length of the CDR3 is 17 residues. The CDR3 DNA reads as TGCGCCAGCAGCCATCAAGACCACAGGGGGATAGGGGAACAACTGTTTTTT. Its translation is CASSHQDHRGIGEQLFF.

About this clonotype: One end of the junction varies from germline; a read error may be responsible. The rearrangement uses TRBV20-1 and TRBJ1-2, with 9 nucleotides matching TRBD1. Germline V lookup: CDR1 DFQATT, CDR2 SNEGSKA (reference sequence). The length of the CDR3 is 13 residues. CDR3 amino acids: CSTRTGDDYGYTF. The DNA of the CDR3 is TGCAGTACTAGGACAGGGGATGACTATGGCTACACCTTC.

As to this clonotype: This may be a read error: a much more frequent sequence differs by one nucleotide. The chain has TRBV12-3 or TRBV12-4 and TRBJ2-3; D unclear. CDR3 length equals 13 residues. Between the trimmed V and J ends, which lost 4 bases and 3 bases, there was a span of 8 bases. The DNA for the CDR3 is TGTGCCAGCAGTTCTACCGGAACAGATACGCAGTATTTT. It codes for CASSSTGTDTQYF.

As regards this clonotype: A much larger clonotype is one base distant, so this may be a read error. The V call is TRBV5-6, the J call TRBJ2-4, with D perhaps TRBD1 (5 bases). V was shortened by 0 bases and J by 8 bases, with 12 bases between the two germline ends. Germline V gene sequence: CDR1 SGHDT, CDR2 YYEEEE. The CDR3 spans 14 residues. CDR3 protein: CASSLADTGDIQYF. In DNA, the CDR3 is TGTGCCAGCAGCTTGGCGGACACTGGCGACATTCAGTACTTC.